A single sample is the source of the 18 T cell receptor beta chains below, sequenced in a study of metastatic and nonmetastatic thyroid tumors. Thyroid surgery had not been preceded by any treatment in any patient. MiXCR was used by TCRdb to re-call the PCR reads. The repertoire holds under 20,000 clones, with less than 30% as singletons. The sequencing input was blood. The receptors were gathered from a male donor with papillary thyroid cancer or a benign thyroid nodule (not recorded which). Some clones in this sample may be carry-over from other donors' samples.

This clone is labeled as medium-sized. The genes are TRBV7-9 and TRBJ2-7, with D possibly TRBD1 on 6 matching bases. The V end was cut by 5 bases, the J end by 6 bases, with 8 bases between. The germline CDR1 and CDR2 sequences are SEHNR and FQNEAQ (reference sequence). The CDR3 is 11 amino acids. Here the CDR3 reads CASSVGGEQYF. As DNA, the CDR3 is TGTGCCAGCAGCGTAGGGGGCGAGCAGTACTTC.

By sample fraction, this clone is medium-sized. The chain links TRBV4-1 to TRBJ2-2, with D possibly being TRBD1 (6 bases). Trimming left V 0 bases short and J 5 bases short, with 13 bases between. The CDR3 extends over 16 amino acids. Germline CDR1 reads MGHRA; CDR2 reads YSYEKL. CDR3 region: CASSQEGAFGTGELFF. Here the CDR3 DNA reads TGCGCCAGCAGCCAAGAGGGGGCTTTCGGAACCGGGGAGCTGTTTTTT.

In this sample, this clone turned up many times. V is TRBV11-2 and J is TRBJ1-5; 8 nucleotides line up with TRBD1. Germline V lookup: CDR1 SGHAT, CDR2 FQNNGV. The trim removed 2 bases at V and 6 bases at J, leaving 0 bases unmatched. The CDR3 totals 13 residues. CDR3 bases: TGTGCCAGCAGCTTACAGGGGGCTCAGCCCCAGCATTTT. Protein sequence: CASSLQGAQPQHF.

This clone has only a few counts. The V and J genes are TRBV19 and TRBJ2-3; 7 bases align to TRBD1. The CDR3 contains 13 residues. Germline-derived CDR1 and CDR2 are LNHDA and SQIVND (reference sequence). V was pared by 1 base and J by 14 bases, with 9 bases of the junction left unmatched. DNA of the CDR3: TGTGCCAGTAGTATAGGTGCTGGGACAGTGTCGTATTTT. Protein: CASSIGAGTVSYF.

V usage is TRBV20-1 and J usage is TRBJ1-4, with a weak D call TRBD1 (6 bases). Germline lookup yields CDR1 DFQATT and CDR2 SNEGSKA (reference sequence). Trimming cost V 4 bases and J 0 bases, with 12 bases left between them. The CDR3 extends over 15 amino acids. The DNA for the CDR3 is TGCAGTGCTACCACGGACAGTGCAACTAATGAAAAACTGTTTTTT. Its protein product is CSATTDSATNEKLFF.

A word on this clone: A much more abundant neighbour one base away suggests this may be a read error. V usage is TRBV7-2 and J usage is TRBJ2-3; D might be TRBD1 (6 bases). V was clipped by 2 bases and J by 6 bases, with 12 bases between them. CDR3 length equals 14 residues. Germline V lookup: CDR1 SGHTA, CDR2 FQGNSA. The DNA for the CDR3 is TGTGCCAGCAGCTTAACAGGGATGGTGGATACGCAGTATTTT. This gives the protein CASSLTGMVDTQYF. Variable domain in full (rest from reference TRBV7-2 and TRBJ2-3): GAGVSQSPSNKVTEKGKDVELRCDPISGHTALYWYRQSLGQGLEFLIYFQGNSAPDKSGLPSDRFSAERTGGSVSTLTIQRTQQEDSAVYLCASSLTGMVDTQYFGPGTRLTVL.

The rearrangement uses TRBV27 and TRBJ2-7, with D perhaps being TRBD1 or TRBD2 (5 bases each). Germline V gives CDR1 MNHEY, CDR2 SMNVEV (reference sequence). This CDR3 comprises 14 residues. V was shortened by 2 bases and J by 3 bases, with 11 bases between the two germline ends. The CDR3 DNA reads TGTGCCAGCAGTTTAGGGACGGCCGTCTACGAGCAGTACTTC. It yields the protein CASSLGTAVYEQYF.

The sample holds a few counts of this clone. The chain links TRBV12-3 or TRBV12-4 to TRBJ2-1; D is undetermined. The CDR3 length is 15 residues. The germline V and J ends were trimmed by 3 bases and 5 bases, with 14 bases remaining between them. CDR3 sequence reads: CASSLGRVWDNEQFF. In DNA, the CDR3 is TGTGCCAGCAGTTTGGGAAGGGTATGGGACAATGAGCAGTTCTTC.

In this sample, this clone turned up many times. J is TRBJ1-2 and V is TRBV29-1, with a possible D match to TRBD1 (5 bases). V was clipped by 4 bases and J by 4 bases, with 10 bases between them. The germline CDR1 and CDR2 sequences are SQVTM and ANQGSEA. The CDR3 contains 12 residues. This CDR3 reads CSVGGVSYGYTF. CDR3 in DNA: TGCAGCGTTGGGGGGGTGAGCTATGGCTACACCTTC.

Ten or more counts support this clone. The gene calls are TRBV6-1 and TRBJ1-6, with 8 nucleotides matching TRBD1. V dropped 5 bases and J dropped 15; count of bases not matched to a gene: 3. The CDR3 length is 11 residues. Germline CDR1 MNHNS, CDR2 SASEGT. Written as DNA, the CDR3 is TGTGCCAGCAGTCTCGGACAGGGCCTCCACTTT. This sequence encodes CASSLGQGLHF.

CDR3 amino acids: CASSLTGGIGEKLFF. CDR3 sequence (DNA): TGTGCCAGCAGCCTCACAGGGGGCATCGGTGAAAAACTGTTTTTT. V usage is TRBV9 and J usage is TRBJ1-4, with TRBD1 identical over 9 bases. Germline-derived CDR1 and CDR2 are SGDLS and YYNGEE. CDR3 size: 15 residues. J lost 7 bases, V lost 4 bases, and 8 bases had no gene match.

This rearrangement joins TRBV7-8 to TRBJ1-1, with D unclear. V shed 3 bases and J shed 1 base, with 9 bases lying between them. Per the germline V gene, CDR1 is SGHVS and CDR2 is FQNEAQ. The CDR3 runs to 14 residues. Here the CDR3 reads CASSLVVGNTEAFF. The CDR3 region has the DNA TGTGCCAGCAGCTTGGTGGTCGGGAACACTGAAGCTTTCTTT.

This sequence joins TRBV6-5 and TRBJ2-7; D gene uncertain. Germline V gene sequence: CDR1 MNHEY, CDR2 SVGAGI. The V end lost 4 bases, the J end lost 4 bases, and 14 bases lay between the germline ends. The CDR3 is 14 residues long. CDR3 nucleotides: TGTGCCAGCAGTTCCGACGCGTCATTTTACGAGCAGTACTTC. Protein sequence: CASSSDASFYEQYF.

This chain joins TRBV20-1 and TRBJ1-2; D not certain. V shed 7 bases and J shed 8 bases, with 17 bases lying between them. The CDR3 is made up of 12 amino acids. Germline V lookup: CDR1 DFQATT, CDR2 SNEGSKA (reference sequence). This CDR3 is CSDTNDGIGYTF. In DNA, the CDR3 is TGCAGTGATACGAACGATGGCATAGGCTACACCTTC.

This clone is categorized as medium-sized. This chain links TRBV5-1 with TRBJ2-3, with 8 positions matching TRBD1. V shed 4 bases, J shed 0 bases, and the junction held 4 bases outside the gene matches. Germline loops: CDR1 SGHRS, CDR2 YFSETQ. The CDR3 runs to 15 residues. The chain's CDR3 is CASSVGQGSTDTQYF. As DNA, the CDR3 is TGCGCCAGCAGCGTCGGACAGGGAAGCACAGATACGCAGTATTTT.

This clone has only a few counts. This chain joins TRBV28 and TRBJ2-7; weak D call: TRBD2 (5 bases). Germline-derived CDR1 and CDR2 are MDHEN and SYDVKM. Trimming took 5 bases from V and 3 from J, leaving 17 bases between them. The CDR3 runs 15 residues. CDR3 loop: CASSPGGRINYEQYF. The CDR3 nucleotides read TGTGCCAGCAGTCCGGGCGGGCGGATTAACTACGAGCAGTACTTC.

The chain combines TRBV15 with TRBJ1-1; 9 bases are a match to TRBD1. CDR3 size: 18 residues. Trimming at V came to 1 base and at J to 1 base, leaving 10 bases not matched to a gene. CDR1 LNHNV and CDR2 YYDKDF come from the germline V gene (reference sequence). CDR3 coding DNA: TGTGCCACCAGCAGAGCTACCGGGACAGGGAGGAAGAACACTGAAGCTTTCTTT. The encoded protein is CATSRATGTGRKNTEAFF. Full variable domain (outside the CDR3, taken from reference TRBV15 and TRBJ1-1): DAMVIQNPRYQVTQFGKPVTLSCSQTLNHNVMYWYQQKSSQAPKLLFHYYDKDFNNEADTPDNFQSRRPNTSFCFLDIRSPGLGDTAMYLCATSRATGTGRKNTEAFFGQGTRLTVV.

This clone was picked up many times. This chain uses TRBV9 with TRBJ1-5; D unresolved. CDR3 length: 18 residues. Germline V gene sequence: CDR1 SGDLS, CDR2 YYNGEE. V lost 4 bases and J lost 4, with 24 bases in between. CDR3: CASSPGSLGGQVNQPQHF. The CDR3 bases are TGTGCCAGCAGCCCCGGGAGTTTGGGCGGGCAGGTGAATCAGCCCCAGCATTTT.